This is a list of T cell receptor beta chains from one sample in a study of blood T cell repertoires in COVID-19. The repertoire was sequenced with immunoSEQ multiplex PCR; TCRdb's copy has only in-frame clones and lacks some. There are around 53,000 clones in the sample; just under 90% occur only once, and around 7.1% lies in the top ten. The material sequenced was peripheral blood. Every receptor here comes from a woman aged 55-75 years with COVID-19, enrolled during active disease. CDR3s include the opening cysteine and the closing phenylalanine or tryptophan. A D gene is named only where the DNA matches it firmly. The size of a clone is reported for some rows only, either as once, few or many, or as a class for expanded clones.

V	J	D	size	CDR3	DNA
TRBV29-1	TRBJ1-1	TRBD1	few	CSVGYFWDRAINTEAFF	TGCAGCGTTGGATATTTTTGGGACAGGGCTATCAACACTGAAGCTTTCTTT
TRBV28	TRBJ1-3	-	-	CATSWGGTGNTIYF	TGTGCCACCTCATGGGGAGGTACTGGAAACACCATATATTTT
TRBV2	TRBJ1-2	-	once	CASSGLRSNYGYTF	TGTGCCAGCAGTGGATTGCGGAGTAACTATGGCTACACCTTC
TRBV19	TRBJ2-1	TRBD2	-	CASTLLAGVEGEQFF	TGTGCCAGTACCTTACTAGCGGGAGTGGAGGGTGAGCAGTTCTTC
TRBV27	TRBJ2-7	-	-	CASSLSQDYEQYF	TGTGCCAGCAGTTTATCCCAGGACTACGAGCAGTACTTC
TRBV7-9	TRBJ2-7	TRBD2	-	CASSEWTSGRSEQYF	TGTGCCAGCAGCGAGTGGACTAGCGGGAGGAGCGAGCAGTACTTC
TRBV7-7	TRBJ2-7	TRBD2	once	CASSLGGDSGFEQYF	TGTGCTAGCAGCTTAGGAGGTGATAGCGGGTTCGAGCAGTACTTC
TRBV7-8	TRBJ2-1	TRBD2	few	CASSLVIWGTSGHNEQFF	TGTGCCAGCAGCTTAGTGATTTGGGGTACTAGCGGGCACAATGAGCAGTTCTTC
TRBV14	TRBJ2-2	-	few	CASSQTLNTGELFF	TGTGCCAGCAGCCAGACACTTAACACCGGGGAGCTGTTTTTT
TRBV5-1	TRBJ2-3	-	-	CASSLGGTDTQYF	TGCGCCAGCAGCTTGGGAGGTACAGATACGCAGTATTTT
TRBV11-3	TRBJ1-6	TRBD1	-	CASSLEGQGYSPLHF	TGTGCCAGCAGCTTAGAGGGACAGGGATATTCACCCCTCCACTTT
TRBV7-8	TRBJ2-2	-	few	CASSLGQITGELFF	TGTGCCAGCAGCTTAGGACAAATCACCGGGGAGCTGTTTTTT
TRBV7-9	TRBJ1-2	-	-	CASSLTGLANYGYTF	TGTGCCAGCAGCTTAACAGGGCTAGCTAACTATGGCTACACCTTC
TRBV19	TRBJ2-1	-	once	CASMTGDSYNEQFF	TGTGCCAGTATGACGGGGGACTCCTACAATGAGCAGTTCTTC
TRBV2	TRBJ2-4	-	few	CASSATPGHGYF	TGTGCCAGCAGCGCCACCCCGGGACACGGGTACTTC
TRBV7-8	TRBJ1-5	-	-	CASSLSGQHNQPQHF	TGTGCCAGCAGCTTAAGCGGACAGCACAATCAGCCCCAGCATTTT
TRBV5-6	TRBJ2-3	-	-	CASSFFSSTDTQYF	TGTGCCAGCAGCTTCTTCTCTAGCACAGATACGCAGTATTTT
TRBV7-8	TRBJ1-2	-	-	CASSFSDTRGYTF	TGTGCCAGCAGCTTTTCCGACACTCGGGGCTACACCTTC
TRBV28	TRBJ2-1	-	-	CASSFRRDYNEQFF	TGTGCCAGCAGTTTTCGGAGGGACTACAATGAGCAGTTCTTC
TRBV19	TRBJ1-4	-	-	CASSITAAAPTNEKLFF	TGTGCCAGTAGTATTACAGCGGCAGCCCCAACTAATGAAAAACTGTTTTTT
TRBV2	TRBJ2-7	TRBD2	-	CASSEAQAGVLKQYF	TGTGCCAGCAGTGAAGCCCAAGCGGGAGTACTAAAGCAGTACTTC
TRBV19	TRBJ2-7	TRBD2	-	CASSIVSGTGYEQYF	TGTGCCAGTAGTATAGTTAGCGGGACGGGGTACGAGCAGTACTTC
TRBV5-6	TRBJ2-3	TRBD1	-	CASSLTGSDTQYF	TGTGCCAGCAGCCTGACAGGGTCGGATACGCAGTATTTT
TRBV24-1	TRBJ2-5	-	-	CATSDSRPGQEETQYF	TGTGCCACCAGTGATTCCCGACCGGGACAAGAAGAGACCCAGTACTTC
TRBV30	TRBJ1-3	TRBD1	-	CAWNRGLTGNTIYF	TGTGCCTGGAACAGGGGGCTCACTGGAAACACCATATATTTT
TRBV28	TRBJ1-2	-	-	CASSATANYGYTF	TGTGCCAGCAGTGCAACAGCTAACTATGGCTACACCTTC
TRBV4-1	TRBJ2-1	-	-	CASSQEGSEQFF	TGCGCCAGCAGCCAAGAGGGGAGTGAGCAGTTCTTC